Reported below is one TCR beta chain. These data come from a study of blood T cell repertoires in COVID-19. The CDR3 loop spans 14 amino acids. Germline V gene sequence: CDR1 GTSNPN, CDR2 SVGIG (reference sequence). Trimming cost V 3 bases and J 2 bases, with 14 bases left between them. The assay was immunoSEQ multiplex PCR, and TCRdb's table has in-frame clones only and misses some. The profile shows about 170,000 clones, about 87% of them singletons. The sequenced sample consisted of peripheral blood. This sequence was found in a woman aged 45-65 years with acute or convalescent COVID-19. The chain is built from TRBV30 and TRBJ2-7; a weak D match, TRBD1 (6 bases). This CDR3 is CAWSPDSATYEQYF. The CDR3 DNA sequence: TGTGCCTGGAGCCCGGACAGCGCGACCTACGAGCAGTACTTC.